This T cell receptor beta chain was obtained from a study of naive and memory T cell subsets. Regarding the study as a whole: Gini index rose across naive, CM, EM and EMRA in CD4 and CD8. TCR abundance followed a power law differing between naive and memory subsets. Expression changes during T cell differentiation may affect RNA-based TCR counts.

For this clonotype: Its target is unknown.

Both TRBC1 and TRBC2 were covered by a beta constant-region primer of two equimolar oligonucleotides. Ligated cDNA was amplified by four rounds of PCR with nested alpha and beta constant-region primers and SP2. TCRdb called the UMI-ligation and nested PCR reads again in MiXCR, with one record for every CDR3 protein. In the table there are approximately 80,000 distinct CDR3 sequences, roughly 9.3% of which are singletons. This TCR derives from a human donor in good health. The sequencing sample was made of naive CD8+ T cells from blood.

The CDR3 bases are TGTGCCAGCAGCGTAGACGGGAGGGCCATGGATGAGCAGTTCTTC. It encodes CASSVDGRAMDEQFF. The rearrangement uses TRBV9 and TRBJ2-1; 8 bases line up with TRBD2. After removal of 0 bases from V and 8 bases from J, the junction contained 7 bases not matched to a gene. Germline assignment: CDR1 SGDLS and CDR2 YYNGEE. The CDR3 length is 15 residues.